This T cell receptor beta chain is from a study of T-cell reconstitution after alpha-beta-depleted transplantation in children. Study conclusions and caveats: At around two months after transplant, the alpha-beta T cells were reportedly derived from several hundred expanded clones that came from non-depleted graft cells. Surviving recipient T cells and thymic progenitors produced the high day-60 TCRbeta diversity seen in some patients. T-cell counts and diversity at one year post-transplant came mainly from newly produced T cells.

The CDR3 is 18 amino acids. The V and J ends lost 4 bases and 4 bases respectively, with 26 bases between them. Germline-derived CDR1 and CDR2 are SGHDT and YYEEEE. Library preparation (for TCRbeta) was performed with unique molecular identifiers. Using its own MiXCR run on the PCR reads, TCRdb lists one record per CDR3 protein. Among around 440,000 distinct CDR3 sequences listed, 15% to 20% were seen once. The sample holds a few counts of this clonotype. Its target is unknown. Sequenced here: PBMCs, mostly from graft donor cells, sampled 360 days after TCRalphabeta/CD19-depleted stem cell transplant. The chain couples TRBV5-6 to TRBJ2-5; D possibly corresponds to TRBD2 (6 bases). This TCR was recovered from a boy younger than two who had a stem cell transplant for Wiskott-Aldrich syndrome, so the T cells may come from the graft donor. DNA of the CDR3: TGTGCCAGCAGCCTTTGGTCGACCCCCGCGGGATTACGAGAGACCCAGTACTTC. Translating it yields CASSLWSTPAGLRETQYF.